This TCR beta chain was observed in a study of cytomegalovirus exposure and HLA in healthy donors. Germline V gene sequence: CDR1 GTSNPN, CDR2 SVGIG (reference sequence). The CDR3 runs 12 residues. Trimming shortened V by 4 bases and J by 8 bases, and 14 bases separated the two germline ends. Study results and limitations: Presence/absence analyses rested on an assumption that sequencing depth was roughly uniform across donors. The classifier reportedly diagnosed cytomegalovirus status with high specificity and sensitivity. Cytomegalovirus-associated TCR beta chains were listed, numbering over 150. It was in a later analysis that TCR association rates were seen to vary by HLA locus, highest for DRB1 and lowest for HLA-C.

The study ran its PCR with 60 Vbeta and 13 Jbeta primers. The protocol was immunoSEQ multiplex PCR, while the TCRdb copy is restricted to in-frame clones and leaves out a portion. The repertoire holds roughly 60,000 clones, approximately 77% seen once, with approximately 3.3% in the top ten. This clone was seen only a few times. Its antigen is currently unknown. This chain uses TRBV30 with TRBJ1-2, with a possible D match to TRBD1 (5 bases). The specimen was PBMCs. The receptor was derived from a woman between 40 and 55 years old in good health and CMV-seropositive. In DNA, the CDR3 is TGTGCCTGGACTCCTTCAGGGAAAGGCTACACCTTC. It specifies CAWTPSGKGYTF.